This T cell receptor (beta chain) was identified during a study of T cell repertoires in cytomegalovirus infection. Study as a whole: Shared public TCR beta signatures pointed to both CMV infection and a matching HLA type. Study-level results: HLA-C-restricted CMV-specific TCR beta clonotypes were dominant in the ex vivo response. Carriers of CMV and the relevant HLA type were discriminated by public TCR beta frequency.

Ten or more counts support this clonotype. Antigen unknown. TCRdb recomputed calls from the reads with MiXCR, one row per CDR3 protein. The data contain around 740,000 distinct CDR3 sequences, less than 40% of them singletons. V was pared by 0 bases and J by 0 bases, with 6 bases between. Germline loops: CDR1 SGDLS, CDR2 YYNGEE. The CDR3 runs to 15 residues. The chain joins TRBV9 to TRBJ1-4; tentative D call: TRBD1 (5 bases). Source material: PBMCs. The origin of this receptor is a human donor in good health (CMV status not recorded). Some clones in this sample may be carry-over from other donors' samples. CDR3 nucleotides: TGTGCCAGCAGCGTAGGGGGCGCAACTAATGAAAAACTGTTTTTT. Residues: CASSVGGATNEKLFF.